Listed below are T cell receptor beta chains from one sample, sequenced in a study of identical twins. Each CDR3 protein is one row after TCRdb ran MiXCR on the 5' RACE reads. Of 1.5 million or so distinct CDR3 sequences listed, under 35% are singletons. Sequencing was done on a sample of cord blood. These receptors all stem from a newborn girl in good health. The CDR3 runs from the conserved cysteine through the conserved F or W. D genes are given only for firm matches. The size field is filled for only some rows; it gives once, few, many or a size class.

abundance,v_gene,j_gene,d_gene,CDR3aa,CDR3nt
NA,TRBV20-1,TRBJ2-7,TRBD1,CSTSLPQGANEQYF,TGCAGTACTAGCCTCCCGCAGGGGGCGAACGAGCAGTACTTC
many,TRBV12-5,TRBJ2-3,NA,CASGLGGTDTQYF,TGTGCTAGTGGTTTGGGCGGCACAGATACGCAGTATTTT
NA,TRBV3-1,TRBJ2-5,TRBD2,CASSQATSALYYNEQYF,TGTGCCAGCAGCCAAGCGACTAGCGCGTTATACTACAATGAGCAGTACTTC
few,TRBV29-1,TRBJ1-5,TRBD1,CSVARGYSNQPQHF,TGCAGCGTCGCCAGGGGGTATAGCAATCAGCCCCAGCATTTT
many,TRBV10-2,TRBJ2-3,TRBD2,CASKAAGSTDTQYF,TGCGCCAGCAAAGCAGCGGGAAGCACAGATACGCAGTATTTT
NA,TRBV5-1,TRBJ1-2,NA,CASSQPGQAGYGYTF,TGCGCCAGCAGCCAACCAGGTCAGGCCGGCTATGGCTACACCTTC
few,TRBV9,TRBJ2-3,NA,CASSVAGGSSTDTQYF,TGTGCCAGCAGCGTAGCGGGGGGCTCAAGCACAGATACGCAGTATTTT
NA,TRBV10-3,TRBJ2-3,TRBD2,CALPRCSGGAPDTQYF,TGTGCCCTCCCCAGATGCAGCGGGGGGGCCCCAGATACGCAGTATTTT
NA,TRBV10-3,TRBJ2-1,TRBD2,CAISQNPGLAGGSTNEQFF,TGTGCCATCAGCCAGAATCCGGGACTAGCGGGAGGGTCGACGAATGAGCAGTTCTTC
few,TRBV5-1,TRBJ1-1,NA,CASSLGAPGWAEAFF,TGCGCCAGCAGCTTGGGGGCCCCAGGGTGGGCTGAAGCTTTCTTT
NA,TRBV9,TRBJ2-7,TRBD2,CASTRWGGRYF,TGTGCCAGCACCCGTTGGGGGGGAAGGTACTTC
NA,TRBV5-1,TRBJ2-7,NA,CASSPAPDLLDEQYF,TGCGCCAGCAGCCCTGCCCCGGACCTTTTGGACGAGCAGTACTTC
NA,TRBV20-1,TRBJ2-2,TRBD1,CSARDRDTGELFF,TGCAGTGCTAGGGACAGGGATACCGGGGAGCTGTTTTTT
NA,TRBV21-1,TRBJ2-7,NA,CASSKGGYRLAGDNGEQYF,TGTGCCAGCAGCAAAGGGGGGTATAGACTAGCGGGAGATAATGGCGAGCAGTACTTC
few,TRBV6-1,TRBJ2-7,NA,CASSETPGLYEQYF,TGTGCCAGCAGTGAAACGCCAGGGTTGTACGAGCAGTACTTC
NA,TRBV11-2,TRBJ1-1,NA,CASSTWTRNTEAFF,TGTGCCAGCAGCACATGGACGCGGAACACTGAAGCTTTCTTT
few,TRBV20-1,TRBJ1-2,TRBD1,CSARPQGSYGYTF,TGCAGTGCTAGACCACAGGGGAGCTATGGCTACACCTTC
many,TRBV10-3,TRBJ2-3,NA,CAISESGKFTDTQYF,TGTGCCATCAGTGAATCAGGGAAGTTCACAGATACGCAGTATTTT
many,TRBV7-2,TRBJ2-1,TRBD2,CASSLARTSGNNEQFF,TGTGCCAGCAGCTTAGCCCGGACTAGCGGGAACAATGAGCAGTTCTTC
NA,TRBV7-9,TRBJ2-7,NA,CSSSLSNEQYF,TGTTCCAGCAGCTTATCGAACGAGCAGTACTTC
NA,TRBV6-6,TRBJ2-1,TRBD1,CASGRTGGKEQFF,TGTGCCAGCGGAAGGACAGGGGGCAAGGAGCAGTTCTTC
NA,TRBV7-9,TRBJ2-1,TRBD2,CASSLRQGRLAGGPYNEQFF,TGTGCCAGCAGCCTCCGACAGGGTAGACTAGCGGGAGGGCCCTACAATGAGCAGTTCTTC
NA,TRBV28,TRBJ2-7,NA,CASSPDRSQYF,TGTGCCAGCAGTCCTGACAGGTCGCAGTACTTC
NA,TRBV7-2,TRBJ2-1,NA,CASSVTAGTNEQFF,TGTGCCAGCAGCGTTACGGCGGGTACCAATGAGCAGTTCTTC
NA,TRBV6-2/TRBV6-3,TRBJ1-5,NA,CASSLKGGEYNQPQHF,TGTGCCAGCAGTTTGAAGGGAGGGGAATACAATCAGCCCCAGCATTTT
NA,TRBV20-1,TRBJ2-7,TRBD2,CSAFSGRTFNEQYF,TGCAGTGCTTTTAGCGGGAGGACCTTCAATGAGCAGTACTTC
NA,TRBV5-1,TRBJ1-1,NA,CASSGTGSAFF,TGCGCCAGCAGCGGAACAGGGTCAGCTTTCTTT
NA,TRBV30,TRBJ1-1,NA,CAWSVGRGLNTEAFF,TGTGCCTGGAGTGTGGGCAGGGGACTGAACACTGAAGCTTTCTTT
once,TRBV6-2/TRBV6-3,TRBJ1-1,NA,CASSPRGLTEAFF,TGTGCCAGCAGCCCCCGGGGGCTAACTGAAGCTTTCTTT
NA,TRBV20-1,TRBJ2-7,TRBD2,CSARDPVGNPSGGAYEQYF,TGCAGTGCTAGAGATCCGGTAGGCAATCCTAGCGGGGGGGCCTACGAGCAGTACTTC
NA,TRBV9,TRBJ2-1,NA,CASSVAGETQFF,TGTGCCAGCAGCGTAGCTGGAGAGACCCAGTTCTTC
few,TRBV2,TRBJ1-4,NA,CASSVQGGLNEKLFF,TGTGCCAGCAGTGTACAGGGCGGGCTTAATGAAAAACTGTTTTTT
few,TRBV15,TRBJ2-2,NA,CATSRENTGELFF,TGTGCCACCAGCAGAGAGAACACCGGGGAGCTGTTTTTT
NA,TRBV3-1,TRBJ2-1,TRBD2,CANRRWTSGYKEQFF,TGTGCCAACAGGCGCTGGACTAGCGGTTACAAGGAGCAGTTCTTC
few,TRBV7-8,TRBJ2-7,TRBD2,CASTQREGNYEQYF,TGTGCCAGCACCCAACGGGAGGGGAACTACGAGCAGTACTTC
many,TRBV10-3,TRBJ2-3,TRBD2,CAISPNPSGSPKDTQYF,TGTGCCATCAGTCCCAACCCTAGCGGGAGCCCGAAGGATACGCAGTATTTT
NA,TRBV28,TRBJ1-5,TRBD1,CASRRDRLNQPQHF,TGTGCCAGCAGAAGGGACAGGTTAAATCAGCCCCAGCATTTT
NA,TRBV6-5,TRBJ2-3,TRBD2,CASSYRTGTSGRGDTQYF,TGTGCCAGCAGTTACCGCACCGGGACTAGCGGGAGAGGGGATACGCAGTATTTT
NA,TRBV20-1,TRBJ2-3,TRBD2,CSATRASVSGRMSTDTQYF,TGCAGTGCTACGAGAGCCTCTGTCAGCGGGAGGATGAGCACAGATACGCAGTATTTT
few,TRBV6-1,TRBJ1-1,NA,CASSEFRTVNTEAFF,TGTGCCAGCAGTGAATTCAGGACAGTGAACACTGAAGCTTTCTTT
many,TRBV12-3/TRBV12-4,TRBJ1-2,NA,CASSLGEDYGYTF,TGTGCCAGCAGTTTAGGGGAGGACTATGGCTACACCTTC
NA,TRBV28,TRBJ2-1,TRBD2,CASSFVGLWEQFF,TGTGCCAGCAGTTTCGTGGGACTATGGGAGCAGTTCTTC
few,TRBV4-1,TRBJ2-3,TRBD2,CASSQEEAGGSDTQYF,TGCGCCAGCAGCCAAGAGGAGGCGGGAGGGTCAGATACGCAGTATTTT
many,TRBV29-1,TRBJ2-4,NA,CSIFTGSIQYF,TGCAGCATATTTACAGGGAGCATTCAGTACTTC
once,TRBV10-3,TRBJ1-2,NA,CAISEGVPSYGYTF,TGTGCCATCAGTGAGGGGGTCCCCTCCTATGGCTACACCTTC
few,TRBV7-9,TRBJ2-3,NA,CASSLATVSTDTQYF,TGTGCCAGCAGCTTGGCGACAGTCAGCACAGATACGCAGTATTTT
NA,TRBV20-1,TRBJ1-2,NA,CSARLQGLGYTF,TGCAGTGCTAGACTACAGGGACTGGGCTACACCTTC
few,TRBV24-1,TRBJ2-5,TRBD2,CATSDLAGGNEQYF,TGTGCCACCAGTGATCTAGCGGGAGGCAATGAGCAGTACTTC
NA,TRBV11-2,TRBJ2-5,NA,CASSPNLAVETQYF,TGTGCCAGCAGCCCAAACCTTGCGGTGGAGACCCAGTACTTC
NA,TRBV7-9,TRBJ2-4,NA,CASSLTGARGNIQYF,TGTGCCAGCAGCTTAACGGGGGCGAGGGGTAACATTCAGTACTTC
once,TRBV7-9,TRBJ1-6,NA,CASSLGAGKSSYNSPLHF,TGTGCCAGCAGCTTAGGGGCAGGCAAGAGCTCCTATAATTCACCCCTCCACTTT
few,TRBV24-1,TRBJ2-7,TRBD1,CAIQPGQGSYEQYF,TGTGCCATTCAACCGGGACAGGGTTCCTACGAGCAGTACTTC
NA,TRBV6-1,TRBJ2-1,NA,CASSVPTRSNEQFF,TGTGCCAGCAGTGTTCCGACCCGGAGCAATGAGCAGTTCTTC
NA,TRBV7-9,TRBJ1-5,TRBD1,CASSLGDTGGSNQPQHF,TGTGCCAGCAGCTTAGGGGACACAGGGGGGAGCAATCAGCCCCAGCATTTT
few,TRBV20-1,TRBJ1-5,NA,CSARDPKAAGGAHQPQHF,TGCAGTGCTAGAGATCCCAAGGCAGCGGGGGGTGCACATCAGCCCCAGCATTTT
NA,TRBV30,TRBJ2-2,NA,CAWSGLANTGELFF,TGTGCCTGGAGTGGACTAGCGAACACCGGGGAGCTGTTTTTT